The 9 T cell receptor beta chains listed next were all sequenced from one sample in a study of molecular identifiers for immune sequencing clone quantification (dated by TCRdb to the late 2010s). The library relied on PCR. Data came from a NextSeq 500. TCRdb cleaned the public reads at Q25 with fastp, built clones with MiXCR and kept in-frame beta chains. A single entry per CDR3 protein holds the most common genes and DNA from its merged rows. The sample includes roughly 300,000 distinct CDR3 sequences, with 24% observed a single time. The ten biggest clones cover about 0.73% of the sample. Material: naive CD8+ T cells from blood, with Jurkat cell RNA spiked in. In the paper's terms, the cell subset or site label means: FACS-sorted CD8+CD4-CCR7+CD45RA+ naive T cells. The source of these receptors is a human donor in good health. Some libraries in this study had Jurkat cell RNA spiked in.

This clonotype was picked up a small number of times. A much larger clone lies one base from this, so it may be a read error. The chain recombines TRBV28 with TRBJ2-3; tentative D call: TRBD2 (6 bases). The CDR3 length is 15 residues. Germline CDR1 MDHEN, CDR2 SYDVKM. The germline V and J ends were trimmed by 3 bases and 1 base, with 11 bases remaining between them. In nucleotides, the CDR3 is TGTGCCAGCAGTTTTCGGAGGGGAGGCACAGATACGCAGTATTTT. Protein product: CASSFRRGGTDTQYF.

V gene TRBV6-2 or TRBV6-3 combines with J gene TRBJ2-7, with TRBD1 matching over 9 bases. The CDR3 length is 15 residues. CDR1 and CDR2 (germline): MNHEY, SVGEGT. V trimming: 10 bases; J trimming: 6 bases; junction bases outside the gene matches: 16. CDR3 in DNA: TGTGCCACCACCCCCACCGGGACAGGGCTTTCCGAGCAGTACTTC. Residues: CATTPTGTGLSEQYF.

This clonotype was counted a few times. The V call is TRBV27, the J call TRBJ1-2, with D possibly being TRBD1 (5 bases). Between the trimmed V and J ends, which lost 8 bases and 0 bases, there was a span of 13 bases. In germline, CDR1 is MNHEY, CDR2 SMNVEV (reference sequence). This CDR3 comprises 14 residues. The DNA of the CDR3 is TGTGCCAGCCGTTGGGCAGGGACTAACTATGGCTACACCTTC. As protein: CASRWAGTNYGYTF.

A note on this clonotype: This may come from a read error, since a much larger clone is one base off. The J gene is TRBJ2-7, the V gene TRBV7-9; TRBD2 aligns across 7 bases. The germline V gene has CDR1 SEHNR and CDR2 FQNEAQ (reference sequence). The J segment lost 0 bases and the V segment lost 8 bases, leaving 16 bases of the junction unmatched. The CDR3 covers 17 residues. This CDR3 is CASGPPSSGGTSYEQYF. CDR3 sequence (DNA): TGTGCCAGCGGCCCGCCCAGCTCGGGAGGTACCTCCTACGAGCAGTACTTC.

A remark on this clonotype: A much larger clone differs from this one at a single base, so this may be a read error. This chain connects TRBV5-3 to TRBJ2-5, with D possibly TRBD1 on 5 matching bases. TRBV5-3 is classed as an ORF, of uncertain function. The CDR3 has 13 amino acids. CDR3 in DNA: TGTGCCAGCAGCTTTTCAGGGCTAGAGACCCAGTACTTC. This codes for CASSFSGLETQYF.

This clonotype was detected many times. The V gene is TRBV19, the J gene TRBJ1-5; tentative D call: TRBD1 (6 bases). Trimming took off 9 bases at V and 4 bases at J, with 10 bases between the two ends. The CDR3 length is 12 residues. CDR1 and CDR2 (germline): LNHDA, SQIVND (reference sequence). This CDR3 reads CASRTENQPQHF. For the CDR3, the DNA is TGTGCCAGCAGGACAGAGAATCAGCCCCAGCATTTT.

This clonotype has at least ten counts. The gene calls are TRBV9 and TRBJ2-2; the D is unclear. The V end was cut by 4 bases, the J end by 6 bases, with 22 bases between. CDR3 length equals 17 residues. Germline V gives CDR1 SGDLS, CDR2 YYNGEE. The CDR3 nucleotides read TGTGCCAGCAGCCCACCACCTGGACGGCCGAGGTCCGGGGAGCTGTTTTTT. This gives the protein CASSPPPGRPRSGELFF.

The CDR3 DNA sequence: TGTGCCAGCAGCAAAGTTGGGATAGCGGAGAACACCGGGGAGCTGTTTTTT. It yields the protein CASSKVGIAENTGELFF. V usage is TRBV21-1 and J usage is TRBJ2-2; the D segment call TRBD2 is taken from the table without a DNA check. TRBV21-1 is recorded as a pseudogene. There are 17 residues in the CDR3.

The chain carries TRBV7-9 and TRBJ2-5; D uncertain. Germline CDR1 and CDR2: SEHNR and FQNEAQ (reference sequence). With 7 bases removed from V and 0 bases from J, the gap between germline ends came to 21 bases. The CDR3 is made up of 17 amino acids. CDR3 DNA sequence: TGTGCCAGCACCCTAGACGGGCAGCAGAACTACCAAGAGACCCAGTACTTC. Its protein product is CASTLDGQQNYQETQYF. The entire variable domain, with the rest obtained from reference TRBV7-9 and TRBJ2-5, is as follows: DTGVSQNPRHKITKRGQNVTFRCDPISEHNRLYWYRQTLGQGPEFLTYFQNEAQLEKSRLLSDRFSAERPKGSFSTLEIQRTEQGDSAMYLCASTLDGQQNYQETQYFGPGTRLLVL.